These T cell receptor beta chains were read from a single sample in a study of vaccination effects on CD4 cells after COVID-19. The antigens these receptors bind are not known. Repertoires were generated with immunoSEQ multiplex PCR, while TCRdb's copy carries only in-frame clones and drops some. The sample consists of some 23,000 clones, nearly 75% of them appearing once. Material: CD4+ T cells from PBMCs cultured without peptide, obtained before COVID-19 vaccination. All receptors come from a human donor who received a COVID-19 vaccine. The CDR3 runs from the conserved cysteine through the conserved F or W. Fields, in order: clone size, J gene, V gene, D gene, CDR3 DNA, CDR3 protein. A D gene is named only where the DNA matches it firmly. The size field is filled for only some rows; it gives once, few, many or a size class.

>NA|TRBJ1-4|TRBV4-1|NA
TGCGCCAGCAGCCAAGATGGGGCCCCGAGGGGGGAAAAACTGTTTTTT
CASSQDGAPRGEKLFF
>NA|TRBJ1-6|TRBV4-2|NA
TGTGCCAGCAGCCAAGATCCCCGCGGGAGCTCCTATAATTCACCCCTCCACTTT
CASSQDPRGSSYNSPLHF
>NA|TRBJ2-3|TRBV7-8|NA
TGTGCCAGCAGCCTTTCGGGAGGCACAGATACGCAGTATTTT
CASSLSGGTDTQYF
>NA|TRBJ1-1|TRBV12-3/TRBV12-4|NA
TGTGCCAGCAATCAGGGCATGAACACTGAAGCTTTCTTT
CASNQGMNTEAFF
>NA|TRBJ2-7|TRBV25-1|NA
TGTGCCAGCAGTGAACCAGCCCCGGGGCCTAACTCCTACGAGCAGTACTTC
CASSEPAPGPNSYEQYF
>few|TRBJ2-7|TRBV5-1|NA
TGCGCCAGCAGCTTGCTCGGGGATTTAGACGAGCAGTACTTC
CASSLLGDLDEQYF
>NA|TRBJ1-1|TRBV10-3|NA
TGTGCCATCAGTGAGTCGGGGGGACGAGGCACTGAAGCTTTCTTT
CAISESGGRGTEAFF
>NA|TRBJ1-3|TRBV19|NA
TGTGCCAGTAGACCCGACCGAAGCTCTGGAAACACCATATATTTT
CASRPDRSSGNTIYF
>NA|TRBJ2-7|TRBV28|NA
TGTGCCAGCAGACGACTAGGAACTGAGTCCGAGCAGTACTTC
CASRRLGTESEQYF
>NA|TRBJ2-7|TRBV7-9|NA
TGTGCCAGCAGCTTAAATGGTAGCCCCTACGAGCAGTACTTC
CASSLNGSPYEQYF
>NA|TRBJ2-1|TRBV15|TRBD2
TGTGCCACCAGCAGTGGGGGGACTAGCGGCTCATTCTCCTACAATGAGCAGTTCTTC
CATSSGGTSGSFSYNEQFF
>few|TRBJ1-3|TRBV6-5|NA
TGTGCCAGCAGTCTAGGAAACACCATATATTTT
CASSLGNTIYF
>NA|TRBJ2-5|TRBV7-8|TRBD2
TGTGCCAGCAGCTTAACTAGCGGGGGGGCGTTAGAGACCCAGTACTTC
CASSLTSGGALETQYF
>NA|TRBJ2-2|TRBV28|NA
TGTGCCAGCAAAGGGACCGGGGAGCTGTTTTTT
CASKGTGELFF
>few|TRBJ1-1|TRBV29-1|TRBD1
TGCAGCGTGGGACGACCCCTGGGACAGAGCAACACTGAAGCTTTCTTT
CSVGRPLGQSNTEAFF
>NA|TRBJ1-1|TRBV19|NA
TGTGCCAGTAGTGCCTGGACAGTACTCCCGATGAACACTGAAGCTTTCTTT
CASSAWTVLPMNTEAFF
>few|TRBJ2-7|TRBV2|NA
TGTGCCAGCAGGGTCGGGAACGAGCAGTACTTC
CASRVGNEQYF
>NA|TRBJ2-1|TRBV3-1/TRBV3-2|NA
TGTGCCAGCAGTACCGGGGGCAGCTACAATGAGCAGTTCTTC
CASSTGGSYNEQFF
>NA|TRBJ2-3|TRBV27|TRBD1
TGTGCCAGCAGTTTGCAACGACAGGGGGGTCCAGATACGCAGTATTTT
CASSLQRQGGPDTQYF
>few|TRBJ2-7|TRBV7-9|NA
TGTGCCAGCAGCTTAGACAGAGGCTACGAGCAGTACTTC
CASSLDRGYEQYF
>NA|TRBJ2-7|TRBV28|TRBD2
TGTGCCAGCAGCTTCCCCCGGACTAGCCCAACCCTATACTTC
CASSFPRTSPTLYF
>NA|TRBJ2-7|TRBV18|NA
TGTGCCAGCTCACCGAACGGGATGGGCGAGCAGTACTTC
CASSPNGMGEQYF
>NA|TRBJ1-4|TRBV6-5|TRBD1
TGTGCCAGCACTGGGACAGGCCCTAATGAAAAACTGTTTTTT
CASTGTGPNEKLFF
>NA|TRBJ2-1|TRBV4-1|NA
TGCGCCAGCAGCCAAGAGTCCGGCACATACAATGAGCAGTTCTTC
CASSQESGTYNEQFF
>NA|TRBJ2-2|TRBV6-2/TRBV6-3|TRBD2
TGTGCCAGCAGTTACCCCGACCCGCTAGCGGGAGGGCCCACCGGGGAGCTGTTTTTT
CASSYPDPLAGGPTGELFF
>NA|TRBJ2-7|TRBV9|NA
TGTGCCAGCAGCGTAGCCCCGACAGCTGCCTACGAGCAGTACTTC
CASSVAPTAAYEQYF
>NA|TRBJ2-5|TRBV7-2|NA
TGTGCCAGCAGCTTAGGGAGTTGGGAGACCCAGTACTTC
CASSLGSWETQYF
>NA|TRBJ1-3|TRBV6-5|NA
TGTGCCAGCAGTTACGGGGGGGTAGATGGAAACACCATATATTTT
CASSYGGVDGNTIYF
>few|TRBJ1-5|TRBV29-1|TRBD1
TGCAGCGTCGGGGGACAGGGCAATCAGCCCCAGCATTTT
CSVGGQGNQPQHF
>NA|TRBJ1-1|TRBV3-1/TRBV3-2|NA
TGTGCCAGCAGCCAAGGGGGTTTTAATTTTGAAGCTTTCTTT
CASSQGGFNFEAFF
>NA|TRBJ1-1|TRBV20-1|TRBD1
TGCAGTGCTAGTCTCAACAGGGGGGCTTTCTTT
CSASLNRGAFF
>NA|TRBJ2-7|TRBV7-2|NA
TGTGCCAGCAGCTTAGACAGGTCACCATTCTACGAGCAGTACTTC
CASSLDRSPFYEQYF
>NA|TRBJ1-2|TRBV30|NA
TGTGCCTGGAGTTTAAACAGTTACTATGGCTACACCTTC
CAWSLNSYYGYTF
>NA|TRBJ1-4|TRBV5-1|NA
TGCGCCAGCAGCTTGGGGGCCTTAGAGGGTAATGAAAAACTGTTTTTT
CASSLGALEGNEKLFF
>NA|TRBJ2-5|TRBV7-9|TRBD1
TGTGCCAGCAGCCCCGGGACAGGCCAAGGGGGGACCCAGTACTTC
CASSPGTGQGGTQYF
>few|TRBJ1-2|TRBV20-1|NA
TGCAGTGCTAGAGCAGGGCCTGGCTACACCTTC
CSARAGPGYTF
>NA|TRBJ2-1|TRBV5-1|NA
TGCGCCAGCAGCTTACGAGCCACTAGTGGCAATGAGCAGTTCTTC
CASSLRATSGNEQFF
>NA|TRBJ2-7|TRBV28|TRBD1
TGTGCCAGCAGTTTAACGGGACAGGGGGCCTACGAGCAGTACTTC
CASSLTGQGAYEQYF
>NA|TRBJ1-3|TRBV14|NA
TGTGCCAGCAGCCAAGGGAGCTCTGGAAACACCATATATTTT
CASSQGSSGNTIYF
>few|TRBJ2-2|TRBV7-3|NA
TGTGCCAGCAGCGGGGACACCGGGGAGCTGTTTTTT
CASSGDTGELFF
>few|TRBJ2-3|TRBV28|TRBD1
TGTGCCAGCAGTCCCCCGACAGGGTTAACAGATACGCAGTATTTT
CASSPPTGLTDTQYF
>once|TRBJ1-5|TRBV20-1|NA
TGCAGTGCTAGTAATGTGTGGGGGTTAAGCAATCAGCCCCAGCATTTT
CSASNVWGLSNQPQHF
>NA|TRBJ1-6|TRBV11-2|NA
TGTGCCACCGGACCATCGGCTTATAATTCACCCCTCCACTTT
CATGPSAYNSPLHF
>once|TRBJ1-2|TRBV29-1|NA
TGCAGCGCCTCACTCGGTGGCTACACCTTC
CSASLGGYTF
>NA|TRBJ2-3|TRBV6-5|NA
TGTGCCAGCAGTCTATCCCGGGGAGGAGGGGATACGCAGTATTTT
CASSLSRGGGDTQYF
>few|TRBJ1-2|TRBV5-1|NA
TGCGCCAGCAGCTTGGAGGGGATATTGGGCTACACCTTC
CASSLEGILGYTF
>few|TRBJ2-2|TRBV11-3|NA
TGTGCCAGCAGCTGGTCGGCCGTCACCGGGGAGCTGTTTTTT
CASSWSAVTGELFF
>NA|TRBJ1-2|TRBV28|NA
TGTGCCAGCAGTCCGCGCTCCTATGGCTACACCTTC
CASSPRSYGYTF
>NA|TRBJ1-2|TRBV27|TRBD1
TGTGCCAGCAGTTTAGCCGCGACAGGGATCTATGGCTACACCTTC
CASSLAATGIYGYTF